These 24 T cell receptor beta chains came from one sample sequenced in a study of T cell responses to AZD1222 COVID-19 vaccine. Only in-frame clones appear in the TCRdb table, and some are missing; sequencing was by immunoSEQ multiplex PCR. This sample carries approximately 100,000 clones, approximately 88% of them seen once, and the ten largest clones take 5%. Source: peripheral blood, taken 28 days after the second AZD1222 dose. These receptors were obtained from an adult who received the AZD1222 COVID-19 vaccine.

The J gene is TRBJ2-1, the V gene TRBV7-9; 7 bases agree with TRBD1. Germline lookup yields CDR1 SEHNR and CDR2 FQNEAQ (reference sequence). The CDR3 sequence is 17 residues long. With V trimmed by 1 base and J by 6 bases, 12 bases remained unmatched. CDR3 in amino acids: CASSLGLGQLGGNEQFF. The CDR3 DNA follows: TGTGCCAGCAGCTTAGGCCTGGGACAGCTTGGGGGCAATGAGCAGTTCTTC.

This sequence joins TRBV5-6 and TRBJ2-3; TRBD2 aligns across 10 bases. Germline CDR1 reads SGHDT; CDR2 reads YYEEEE. The ends lost 1 base at V and 4 bases at J; junction bases unmatched: 0. This CDR3 region has 14 residues. The chain's CDR3 is CASSLTSGADTQYF. In DNA form, the CDR3 reads TGTGCCAGCAGCTTGACTAGCGGGGCAGATACGCAGTATTTT. The variable domain in full, with the rest retrieved from reference TRBV5-6 and TRBJ2-3, is DAGVTQSPTHLIKTRGQQVTLRCSPKSGHDTVSWYQQALGQGPQFIFQYYEEEERQRGNFPDRFSGHQFPNYSSELNVNALLLGDSALYLCASSLTSGADTQYFGPGTRLTVL.

The V call is TRBV16, the J call TRBJ2-3; D assignment may be TRBD1 or TRBD2 (5 bases each). CDR3 length equals 17 residues. V dropped 4 bases and J dropped 4 bases, with 21 bases sitting between them. The germline V gene has CDR1 KGHSY and CDR2 FQNENV. The CDR3 protein is CASSLRGRGGWADTQYF. The CDR3 nucleotides read TGTGCCAGCAGCCTCCGGGGCAGAGGTGGATGGGCAGATACGCAGTATTTT.

This clone came up once. V gene TRBV6-1 combines with J gene TRBJ1-5; D gene unclear. CDR1 is MNHNS, CDR2 SASEGT, per germline. The ends were cut back, 3 bases at V and 7 bases at J, with 10 bases in the middle. This CDR3 has 13 residues. The DNA for the CDR3 is TGTGCCAGCAGTGAGGTAGGGTTGCAGCCCCAGCATTTT. The encoded protein is CASSEVGLQPQHF.

The V gene is TRBV7-9, the J gene TRBJ2-2; D is unclear. V was pared by 0 bases and J by 5 bases, with 10 bases between. The CDR3 spans 15 residues. Germline CDR1 SEHNR, CDR2 FQNEAQ (reference sequence). CDR3 protein: CASSLAVGTTGELFF. CDR3 nucleotides: TGTGCCAGCAGCTTAGCGGTAGGAACGACCGGGGAGCTGTTTTTT.

This rearrangement joins TRBV7-9 to TRBJ1-5; the D gene is possibly TRBD1 (5 bases). The CDR3 sequence is 15 residues long. Germline V gene data show CDR1 as SEHNR and CDR2 as FQNEAQ (reference sequence). Trimming cost V 5 bases and J 6 bases, with 17 bases left between them. CDR3: CASSLGDSEVQPQHF. The CDR3, as DNA: TGTGCCAGCAGCCTCGGAGACAGCGAGGTTCAGCCCCAGCATTTT.

This chain uses TRBV5-4 with TRBJ2-1; 9 bases fit TRBD1. In germline, CDR1 is SGHNT, CDR2 YYREEE (reference sequence). The CDR3 is made up of 14 amino acids. V lost 4 bases and J lost 4; bases outside the gene matches: 3. The CDR3 coding sequence is TGTGCCAGCAGCGGGGACAGGGAATACAATGAGCAGTTCTTC. Protein: CASSGDREYNEQFF.

The chain combines TRBV6-1 with TRBJ2-1, with 8 bases fitting TRBD1. V trimming: 0 bases; J trimming: 4 bases; junction bases outside the gene matches: 5. CDR3 size: 16 residues. Germline CDR1 reads MNHNS; CDR2 reads SASEGT. This CDR3 reads CASSEAWDRRYNEQFF. The CDR3 nucleotides are TGTGCCAGCAGTGAAGCTTGGGACAGGCGTTACAATGAGCAGTTCTTC.

The CDR3 loop is CASSLGGRENNEQFF. For the CDR3, the DNA is TGTGCCAGCAGCCTAGGGGGAAGGGAGAACAATGAGCAGTTCTTC. The chain recombines TRBV7-6 with TRBJ2-1; D may be TRBD1 (6 bases). Germline CDR1 and CDR2: SGHVS and FNYEAQ. Trimming removed 5 bases from V and 5 bases from J, with 16 bases in between. The length of the CDR3 is 15 residues.

The chain combines TRBV18 with TRBJ1-2; 8 bases align to TRBD1. The germline V gene has CDR1 KGHSH and CDR2 LQKENI. V lost 6 bases to trimming and J lost 0 bases; unmatched junction nucleotides: 6. This CDR3 has 15 residues. CDR3 sequence reads: CASSPDRGSNYGYTF. The CDR3 region has the DNA TGTGCCAGCTCCCCCGACAGGGGTTCTAACTATGGCTACACCTTC. The variable domain in full, with the rest retrieved from reference TRBV18 and TRBJ1-2, is NAGVMQNPRHLVRRRGQEARLRCSPMKGHSHVYWYRQLPEEGLKFMVYLQKENIIDESGMPKERFSAEFPKEGPSILRIQQVVRGDSAAYFCASSPDRGSNYGYTFGSGTRLTVV.

The rearrangement uses TRBV5-1 and TRBJ2-7; the match to TRBD2 covers 11 bases. This CDR3 comprises 13 residues. J was trimmed by 6 bases and V by 5 bases; bases with no gene match: 4. CDR1 is SGHRS, CDR2 YFSETQ, per germline. The CDR3: CASRPGTSGEQYF. As DNA, the CDR3 is TGCGCCAGCAGGCCCGGGACTAGCGGCGAGCAGTACTTC.

This sequence joins TRBV11-2 and TRBJ1-3; possibly TRBD1 for D (5 bases). V gave up 5 bases and J gave up 1 base, with 9 bases separating them. The CDR3 runs 14 residues. In germline, CDR1 is SGHAT, CDR2 FQNNGV. CDR3 loop: CASSKQVSGNTIYF. In nucleotides, the CDR3 is TGTGCCAGCAGCAAACAGGTGTCTGGAAACACCATATATTTT. Complete variable domain (other parts from reference TRBV11-2 and TRBJ1-3): EAGVAQSPRYKIIEKRQSVAFWCNPISGHATLYWYQQILGQGPKLLIQFQNNGVVDDSQLPKDRFSAERLKGVDSTLKIQPAKLEDSAVYLCASSKQVSGNTIYFGEGSWLTVV.

V gene TRBV9 combines with J gene TRBJ2-7; TRBD2 aligns across 7 bases. The CDR3 spans 15 residues. Germline V CDR1 and CDR2: SGDLS, YYNGEE. J lost 5 bases, V lost 0 bases, and 8 bases had no gene match. In DNA, the CDR3 is TGTGCCAGCAGCGTAGGACTAGCTGATGGCCACGAGCAGTACTTC. It specifies CASSVGLADGHEQYF.

The CDR3 sequence is CASSPTGAGNQPQHF. CDR3 DNA: TGTGCCAGCTCACCCACGGGGGCGGGCAATCAGCCCCAGCATTTT. The gene calls are TRBV18 and TRBJ1-5, with a weak D call TRBD1 (6 bases). V gave up 3 bases and J gave up 2 bases, with 11 bases separating them. The V gene's germline CDR1 is KGHSH and CDR2 LQKENI. CDR3 length: 15 residues.

V and J are TRBV7-9 and TRBJ2-3; D gene uncertain. Looked up from germline, CDR1 is SEHNR and CDR2 is FQNEAQ (reference sequence). This CDR3 is 14 amino acids long. Between the trimmed V and J ends, which lost 5 bases and 0 bases, there was a span of 9 bases. The CDR3 bases are TGTGCCAGCAGCATAAGACAAAGCACAGATACGCAGTATTTT. Protein: CASSIRQSTDTQYF.

CDR3: CASSRGQGYTEAFF. CDR3 coding DNA: TGTGCCAGCAGCCGCGGACAGGGGTATACTGAAGCTTTCTTT. The rearrangement joins TRBV6-5 to TRBJ1-1; 9 bases are shared with TRBD1. The germline V gene has CDR1 MNHEY and CDR2 SVGAGI. The CDR3 runs to 14 residues. J was trimmed by 5 bases and V by 6 bases; bases with no gene match: 7.

V usage is TRBV9 and J usage is TRBJ1-6; TRBD1 might be the D (6 bases). Germline lookup yields CDR1 SGDLS and CDR2 YYNGEE. This CDR3 is built from 13 residues. V was cut by 4 bases and J by 13 bases, with 15 bases left in between. The CDR3 sequence: CASSTSSQGPLHF. The DNA for the CDR3 is TGTGCCAGCAGCACCTCGAGCCAGGGGCCCCTCCACTTT.

This clone was recorded once. This chain connects TRBV7-9 to TRBJ1-6; weak D call: TRBD1 (6 bases). The V gene's germline CDR1 is SEHNR and CDR2 FQNEAQ (reference sequence). Trimming removed 3 bases at V and 8 bases at J, with 14 bases between. This CDR3 region has 15 residues. The CDR3 nucleotides are TGTGCCAGCAGCTTGGGGGGCAAAGCGGATTCACCCCTCCACTTT. Its translation: CASSLGGKADSPLHF.

The chain employs TRBV5-1 and TRBJ1-4; D call uncertain. Germline assignment: CDR1 SGHRS and CDR2 YFSETQ. Trimming took off 2 bases at V and 0 bases at J, with 8 bases between the two ends. The length of the CDR3 is 15 residues. The CDR3 loop is CASSLLGATNEKLFF. The CDR3, as DNA: TGCGCCAGCAGCTTATTAGGTGCAACTAATGAAAAACTGTTTTTT.

This sequence joins TRBV6-5 and TRBJ1-4; D may be TRBD1 (5 bases). The germline CDR1 and CDR2 sequences are MNHEY and SVGAGI. This CDR3 is 15 amino acids long. Trimming cost V 0 bases and J 10 bases, with 15 bases left between them. Written as DNA, the CDR3 is TGTGCCAGCAGTTACTCGAGAAGTCAGGGTGGAAAACTGTTTTTT. Protein sequence: CASSYSRSQGGKLFF.

The gene calls are TRBV6-5 and TRBJ1-2; no clear D. The CDR3 has 14 amino acids. Germline lookup yields CDR1 MNHEY and CDR2 SVGAGI. The germline V and J ends were trimmed by 7 bases and 2 bases, with 14 bases remaining between them. CDR3 sequence (DNA): TGTGCCAGCACCCTGGGAAGAACGAACTATGGCTACACCTTC. Protein product: CASTLGRTNYGYTF.

The chain is built from TRBV30 and TRBJ2-1; 7 bases map to TRBD2. The CDR3 totals 14 residues. Germline CDR1 is GTSNPN and CDR2 is SVGIG (reference sequence). V shed 4 bases and J 7 bases; nucleotides not matched to a gene: 10. The CDR3 sequence: CAWKSAGSLNEQFF. DNA for the CDR3: TGTGCCTGGAAGTCAGCGGGGTCACTTAATGAGCAGTTCTTC.

The V call is TRBV12-3 or TRBV12-4, the J call TRBJ2-7; TRBD1 is a possible D gene (5 bases). Trimming pared 6 bases from V and 1 base from J, leaving 10 bases between. This CDR3 has 13 amino acids. DNA for the CDR3: TGTGCCAGCAGAGGGGCTGAGTCCTACGAGCAGTACTTC. It yields the protein CASRGAESYEQYF.

This chain links TRBV7-8 with TRBJ1-4; TRBD1 is a possible D gene (6 bases). CDR3 length equals 16 residues. Germline V gene data show CDR1 as SGHVS and CDR2 as FQNEAQ. Between the trimmed V and J ends, which lost 1 base and 8 bases, there was a span of 17 bases. CDR3 protein: CASSLGGGGAYEKLFF. CDR3 sequence (DNA): TGTGCCAGCAGCTTAGGAGGCGGGGGGGCCTACGAAAAACTGTTTTTT.